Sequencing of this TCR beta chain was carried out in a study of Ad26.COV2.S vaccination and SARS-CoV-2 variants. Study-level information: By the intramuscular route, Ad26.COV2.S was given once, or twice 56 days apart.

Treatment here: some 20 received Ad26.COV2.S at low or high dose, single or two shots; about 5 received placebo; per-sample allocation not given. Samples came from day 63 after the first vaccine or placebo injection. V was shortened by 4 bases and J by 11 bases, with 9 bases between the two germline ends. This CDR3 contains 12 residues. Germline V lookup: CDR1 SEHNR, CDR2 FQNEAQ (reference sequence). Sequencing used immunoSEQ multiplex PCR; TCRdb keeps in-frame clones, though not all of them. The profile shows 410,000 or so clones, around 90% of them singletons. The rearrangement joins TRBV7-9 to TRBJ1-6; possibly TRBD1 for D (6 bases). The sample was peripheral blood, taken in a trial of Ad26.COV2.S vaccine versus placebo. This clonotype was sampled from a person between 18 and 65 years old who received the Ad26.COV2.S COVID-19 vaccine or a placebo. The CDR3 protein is CASSSGAAPLHF. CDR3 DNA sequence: TGTGCCAGCAGCTCGGGGGCGGCACCCCTCCACTTT.